Shown below are 5 T cell receptor beta chains from a single sample sequenced in a study of T cells in Graves' hyperthyroidism and ophthalmopathy. Amplified TCR beta CDR3 regions derived from RNA transcripts. The HTBI primer set was used in a first-round RT-PCR of the TCR CDR3. Via MiXCR, TCRdb re-called the multiplex PCR reads, giving one row per CDR3 protein. The data show approximately 640,000 distinct CDR3 sequences, 45% seen once. Sequenced input: peripheral blood or thyroid tissue (not recorded which). These receptors were obtained from an adult man with Graves' disease, either hyperthyroidism or ophthalmopathy (not recorded which).

The chain links TRBV7-4 to TRBJ1-6, with TRBD1 as a possible D gene (6 bases). The CDR3 covers 15 residues. From germline, CDR1 is SGHVT and CDR2 SQSDAQ. V was trimmed by 3 bases and J by 8 bases, leaving 14 bases between them. The CDR3 nucleotides read TGTGCCAGCAGCTTTGAGGGGGGTGATGATTCACCCCTCCACTTT. This encodes CASSFEGGDDSPLHF. The variable domain in full, completed from reference TRBV7-4 and TRBJ1-6, reads GAGVSQSPRYKVAKRGRDVALRCDSISGHVTLYWYRQTLGQGSEVLTYSQSDAQRDKSGRPSGRFSAERPERSVSTLKIQRTEQGDSAVYLCASSFEGGDDSPLHFGNGTRLTVT.

This clonotype has at least ten counts. The chain recombines TRBV7-9 with TRBJ2-7; D remains unclear. Germline V lookup: CDR1 SEHNR, CDR2 FQNEAQ (reference sequence). V was trimmed by 2 bases and J by 5 bases, leaving 7 bases between them. This CDR3 is 12 amino acids long. DNA for the CDR3: TGTGCCAGCAGCTTAAAATGGGACGAGCAGTACTTC. Amino acid sequence: CASSLKWDEQYF.

V and J are TRBV15 and TRBJ1-1; TRBD1 aligns across 9 bases. This CDR3 has 15 amino acids. V lost 0 bases, J lost 5 bases, and 4 bases stayed unmatched. Germline V gene data show CDR1 as LNHNV and CDR2 as YYDKDF (reference sequence). As DNA, the CDR3 is TGTGCCACCAGCAGAGAAGGACAGGGGACTACTGAAGCTTTCTTT. Its translation: CATSREGQGTTEAFF.

This clonotype was observed a handful of times. The chain has TRBV10-2 and TRBJ1-1, with D possibly TRBD1 on 6 matching bases. The V end was cut by 3 bases, the J end by 1 base, with 12 bases between. The CDR3 runs 15 residues. CDR1 is WSHSY, CDR2 SAAADI, per germline. The CDR3, as DNA: TGCGCCAGCAGTGAATCCTGGGGGGCGAACACTGAAGCTTTCTTT. It codes for CASSESWGANTEAFF.

This clonotype was found a few times. The rearrangement uses TRBV29-1 and TRBJ2-7, with 7 bases fitting TRBD2. V shed 0 bases and J 1 base; nucleotides not matched to a gene: 6. The V gene's germline CDR1 is SQVTM and CDR2 ANQGSEA. The CDR3 is made up of 15 amino acids. The CDR3 spells CSVEDGSGLSYEQYF. As DNA, the CDR3 is TGCAGCGTTGAAGATGGTAGCGGGCTTTCCTACGAGCAGTACTTC.